This TCR beta chain was recorded in a study of CD8 T cells in ankylosing spondylitis. The CDR3 is made up of 14 amino acids. Germline V gives CDR1 MDHEN, CDR2 SYDVKM. The V end lost 2 bases, the J end lost 4 bases, and 8 bases lay between the germline ends. This clonotype was observed a few times. Its antigen is not identified. TCRdb re-analysed the 5' RACE reads in MiXCR, keeping a single row per CDR3 protein. The table shows approximately 350,000 distinct CDR3 sequences, with around 15% occurring only once. General observations from the study: As for the disease-linked clones, they showed a CD8+ phenotype and occurred at relatively low frequencies in peripheral blood.

Sequencing was done on a sample of blood, either unsorted or a sorted T cell fraction (not recorded which). The chain employs TRBV28 and TRBJ1-4; TRBD1 might be the D (5 bases). The sequence derives from a male donor with ankylosing spondylitis or in good health (not recorded which). Written as DNA, the CDR3 is TGTGCCAGCAGTTTAAGGGGACTTAATGAAAAACTGTTTTTT. Residues: CASSLRGLNEKLFF.